The source of this T cell receptor beta chain is a study of human T cells and chemical hapten exposure. Study information: Readings were taken at 6 days from patch tests that had applied 0.01% DPC to the upper back. Variability of per-sample TCR yields stemmed mainly from small differences in pooled library volume. Study results and limitations: Counts of expanded TCRs (at PT1) showed a positive correlation with patch test score.

As handled by the study authors: Individual samples carried between about 20,000 and 700,000 TCRs, with some 100,000 as the median. TCRdb analysed the RACE reads with MiXCR anew, one entry per CDR3 protein. The V and J calls here are based on TCRdb, not the publication. The top ten clones hold roughly 15% of a sample with about 56,000 distinct CDR3 sequences, over 7.5% of them seen once. Trimming removed 3 bases at V and 0 bases at J, with 15 bases between. CDR3 length equals 16 residues. Germline CDR1 reads KGHSH; CDR2 reads LQKENI. Regarding this clonotype: What it recognizes is unknown.

Time point of the sample: patch test 1, 2 weeks after DPC sensitization. Treatment given: therapeutic diphenylcyclopropenone sensitization with weekly scalp DPC. The TCR originated in a middle-aged woman with alopecia areata. Some clones in this sample may be carry-over from other donors' samples. The sample was whole blood, taken in connection with sensitization to the hapten diphenylcyclopropenone (DPC). The chain has TRBV18 and TRBJ2-7, with D perhaps matching TRBD1 or TRBD2 (5 bases each). Written as DNA, the CDR3 is TGTGCCAGCTCACCGCCTGGGGGATTTAGCTCCTACGAGCAGTACTTC. This sequence encodes CASSPPGGFSSYEQYF.